These T cell receptor beta chains were read from a single sample in a study of blood T cell repertoires in COVID-19. Profiled with immunoSEQ multiplex PCR; TCRdb holds only in-frame clones, not every one. The data show 250,000 or so clones, around nine tenths seen once. Sequenced input: peripheral blood. The source of these receptors is a man aged 40-49 years with active or convalescent COVID-19. CDR3s include the opening cysteine and the closing phenylalanine or tryptophan. Each record gives: CDR3 DNA, CDR3 protein, V gene, J gene, D gene, clone size. A D gene is named only where the DNA matches it firmly. Clone size is shown for a subset of rows, as once, few, many or a class of expanded clone.

CDR3 DNA: TGTGCCAGCAGCCACGGGACTAGCAGCACAGATACGCAGTATTTT
CDR3 protein: CASSHGTSSTDTQYF
V gene: TRBV3-1/TRBV3-2
J gene: TRBJ2-3
D gene: TRBD2
clone size: -

CDR3 DNA: TGTGCCAGCAGCCGGGCCACAGGGGGCTTCACCGGGGAGCTGTTTTTT
CDR3 protein: CASSRATGGFTGELFF
V gene: TRBV27
J gene: TRBJ2-2
D gene: TRBD1
clone size: once

CDR3 DNA: TGCGCCAGCAGCTCCTGGACAGGGACACTCTCTGGGGCCAACGTCCTGACTTTC
CDR3 protein: CASSSWTGTLSGANVLTF
V gene: TRBV5-1
J gene: TRBJ2-6
D gene: TRBD1
clone size: -

CDR3 DNA: TGTGCCGCAAGCTGGGGGGATGAGCAGTTCTTC
CDR3 protein: CAASWGDEQFF
V gene: TRBV19
J gene: TRBJ2-1
D gene: -
clone size: -

CDR3 DNA: TGCGCCAGCAGCCGGACAGCCGACCGGGCCGGGGAGCTGTTTTTT
CDR3 protein: CASSRTADRAGELFF
V gene: TRBV5-1
J gene: TRBJ2-2
D gene: -
clone size: -

CDR3 DNA: TGCGCCAGCAGCTTGGGTCCGGAGGGGGCAAAGGATCAGCCCCAGCATTTT
CDR3 protein: CASSLGPEGAKDQPQHF
V gene: TRBV5-1
J gene: TRBJ1-5
D gene: TRBD1
clone size: -

CDR3 DNA: TGTGCCAGCAGTTCGGGCTCTGGAAACACCATATATTTT
CDR3 protein: CASSSGSGNTIYF
V gene: TRBV7-2
J gene: TRBJ1-3
D gene: -
clone size: -

CDR3 DNA: TGTGCCAGCAGTCTGGCCGGGACAGGGGATGAAAAACTGTTTTTT
CDR3 protein: CASSLAGTGDEKLFF
V gene: TRBV6-5
J gene: TRBJ1-4
D gene: TRBD1
clone size: -

CDR3 DNA: TGTGCCAGCAGCTTGCCACGGGGGGACATTCAGTACTTC
CDR3 protein: CASSLPRGDIQYF
V gene: TRBV5-4
J gene: TRBJ2-4
D gene: TRBD2
clone size: -

CDR3 DNA: TGTGCCAGTAGTATACGTGACGAGCAGTACTTC
CDR3 protein: CASSIRDEQYF
V gene: TRBV19
J gene: TRBJ2-7
D gene: -
clone size: -

CDR3 DNA: TGTGCCAGCAGTGAAGGTACTATAGGCAGGGTGGCTCAGCCCCAGCATTTT
CDR3 protein: CASSEGTIGRVAQPQHF
V gene: TRBV2
J gene: TRBJ1-5
D gene: -
clone size: -

CDR3 DNA: TGTGCCAGCAGTCAGACCCTCCCGGGACAGGGAAATGAAAAACTGTTTTTT
CDR3 protein: CASSQTLPGQGNEKLFF
V gene: TRBV28
J gene: TRBJ1-4
D gene: TRBD1
clone size: -

CDR3 DNA: TGCGCCAGCAGCCAAGTTCAGGGACAGTTTAATGAAAAACTGTTTTTT
CDR3 protein: CASSQVQGQFNEKLFF
V gene: TRBV4-1
J gene: TRBJ1-4
D gene: TRBD1
clone size: -

CDR3 DNA: TGTGCCAGCAGCCTAATAACCAGGGGCACGAACACTGAAGCTTTCTTT
CDR3 protein: CASSLITRGTNTEAFF
V gene: TRBV5-6
J gene: TRBJ1-1
D gene: -
clone size: few

CDR3 DNA: TGTGCCAGCAGTTTGGCGCGAGGGTTCTCCTCCTACGAGCAGTACTTC
CDR3 protein: CASSLARGFSSYEQYF
V gene: TRBV28
J gene: TRBJ2-7
D gene: -
clone size: -

CDR3 DNA: TGCGCCAGCAGCTCAACGGGATCCTACGAGCAGTACTTC
CDR3 protein: CASSSTGSYEQYF
V gene: TRBV5-1
J gene: TRBJ2-7
D gene: -
clone size: -

CDR3 DNA: TGTGCCAGCAGTGAAGCGGGTGCGGAGAATCACGAGCAGTACTTC
CDR3 protein: CASSEAGAENHEQYF
V gene: TRBV2
J gene: TRBJ2-7
D gene: -
clone size: once

CDR3 DNA: TGTGCCAGCAGTCGGACTAGCGGCTACAATGAGCAGTTCTTC
CDR3 protein: CASSRTSGYNEQFF
V gene: TRBV27
J gene: TRBJ2-1
D gene: TRBD2
clone size: -

CDR3 DNA: TGTGCCAGCGGCGGTACAAACCAACGGCAGCCCCAGCATTTT
CDR3 protein: CASGGTNQRQPQHF
V gene: TRBV2
J gene: TRBJ1-5
D gene: -
clone size: few

CDR3 DNA: TGTGCCAGCATTTTAAGCAGGGGGAGCTCTGGAAACACCATATATTTT
CDR3 protein: CASILSRGSSGNTIYF
V gene: TRBV2
J gene: TRBJ1-3
D gene: TRBD1
clone size: -

CDR3 DNA: TGTGCCAGCAGTTCGGACAGCAGCGTAAAACTGTTTTTT
CDR3 protein: CASSSDSSVKLFF
V gene: TRBV12-3/TRBV12-4
J gene: TRBJ1-4
D gene: -
clone size: -

CDR3 DNA: TGTGCCAGCAGCTTGTTGCAGACCTACGAGCAGTACTTC
CDR3 protein: CASSLLQTYEQYF
V gene: TRBV5-5
J gene: TRBJ2-7
D gene: -
clone size: -